This TCR beta chain derives from a study of a mutant IDH1 vaccine in newly diagnosed glioma. For the study at large: First vaccine doses came 4-6 weeks after radiotherapy alone, or with temozolomide cycles. Every participant had undergone radiotherapy, temozolomide, or both before, and most underwent both.

Time point of the sample: week 23, last vaccination. A single vaccine dose contained 300 ug of mutant IDH1 20-mer peptide, and topical imiquimod was used with it. Astrocytomas found in donors were new, WHO grade 3 or 4, IDH1-mutant and ATRX-lost. CDR3 length: 15 amino acids. The germline V gene has CDR1 SGHTA and CDR2 FQGNSA. V was clipped by 1 base and J by 8 bases; unmatched bases: 5. A note on this clone: As yet, its antigen is unknown.

The repertoire was sequenced with immunoSEQ multiplex PCR; TCRdb's copy has only in-frame clones and lacks some. The data contain approximately 44,000 clones, about four fifths of them singletons. The receptor was derived from a woman aged 18-29 years with glioma. Some clones in this sample may be carry-over from other donors' samples. The sequencing used PBMCs, collected from a glioma patient whose treatment included an IDH1 peptide vaccine. The chain has TRBV7-2 and TRBJ1-6; 7 nucleotides match TRBD1. Written as DNA, the CDR3 is TGTGCCAGCAGCTTAGGTATCAGGGGGTATTCACCCCTCCACTTT. Amino acid sequence: CASSLGIRGYSPLHF.